Detailed here is one T cell receptor beta chain. Its specificity is unknown. This sample also contains other DNA sequences that code for the same CDR3. There are 12 residues in the CDR3. Germline V lookup: CDR1 SQVTM, CDR2 ANQGSEA. Trimming at V came to 6 bases and at J to 4 bases, leaving 3 bases not matched to a gene. Sequenced by immunoSEQ multiplex PCR; TCRdb stores in-frame clones only, minus some. The sample lists approximately 2,300,000 clones; 85% to 95% were seen once. The entry originates in a study of shared clonotypes between healthy human individuals. Whole-study results and caveats: For sorted subsets, rarefaction showed incomplete sequencing despite large depth. A handful of donors held approximately 4.6% of naive CD4 clonotypes in common.

The source of this sequence is a man between 18 and 35 years old in good health. Some clones in this sample may be carry-over from other donors' samples. The sample comprised naive CD4+ T cells from PBMCs. The subset here: CD45RA+ positively selected. V usage is TRBV29-1 and J usage is TRBJ2-3; 8 nucleotides align to TRBD1. CDR3 sequence reads: CSVRQGPDTQYF. CDR3 bases: TGCAGCGTCCGACAGGGGCCAGATACGCAGTATTTT.